This is a list of T cell receptor beta chains from one sample in a study of a mutant IDH1 vaccine in newly diagnosed glioma. Some clones are missing from TCRdb's copy, which holds only in-frame ones; the method was immunoSEQ multiplex PCR. Seen here are tens of thousands of clones, 80% to 90% observed once, and the top ten hold 7.4%. The sequenced sample was PBMCs, obtained from a glioma patient treated with radiotherapy, temozolomide or both. The receptors shown here come from a woman aged 50 to 60 with glioma. Each CDR3 is given with its conserved first and last residue. The D gene is left open where the match is weak. The size entry is marked missing in some rows and otherwise reads once, few, many or a size class.

clone_size	d_call	v_call	j_call	cdr3_length	cdr3_aa	cdr3_nt
-	-	TRBV6-6	TRBJ1-1	13	CASSYGGRAEAFF	TGTGCCAGCAGTTACGGCGGGCGGGCTGAAGCTTTCTTT
-	-	TRBV5-6	TRBJ2-7	14	CASSEGPNSYEQYF	TGTGCCAGCAGCGAGGGACCGAACTCCTACGAGCAGTACTTC
-	-	TRBV4-3	TRBJ2-7	18	CASSQDRRRRGPLDEQYF	TGCGCCAGCAGCCAAGATCGTCGGAGGAGGGGTCCTCTGGACGAGCAGTACTTC
-	TRBD2	TRBV19	TRBJ2-1	14	CASSAFSGGERQFF	TGTGCCAGTAGTGCCTTCAGCGGGGGGGAGCGGCAGTTCTTC
-	-	TRBV7-2	TRBJ2-1	16	CASTFVGGGPWNEQFF	TGTGCCAGCACCTTCGTTGGGGGGGGGCCCTGGAATGAGCAGTTCTTC
-	-	TRBV7-2	TRBJ2-5	15	CASSPRGVGKETQYF	TGTGCCAGCAGCCCCCGGGGTGTGGGGAAAGAGACCCAGTACTTC
few	-	TRBV19	TRBJ1-5	15	CASSIEGHANQPQHF	TGTGCCAGTAGTATAGAGGGACACGCCAATCAGCCCCAGCATTTT
-	TRBD1	TRBV6-5	TRBJ1-2	15	CASSPTGGVYYGYTF	TGTGCCAGCAGCCCAACAGGGGGCGTTTACTATGGCTACACCTTC
-	-	TRBV29-1	TRBJ2-6	13	CSVGGRGANVLTF	TGCAGCGTGGGGGGACGTGGGGCCAACGTCCTGACTTTC
-	-	TRBV7-2	TRBJ1-6	15	CASSADAPGDSPLHF	TGTGCCAGCAGCGCCGACGCTCCGGGGGATTCACCCCTCCACTTT
-	-	TRBV4-1	TRBJ1-1	14	CASSQDRMNTEAFF	TGCGCCAGCAGCCAAGATCGGATGAACACTGAAGCTTTCTTT
-	TRBD1	TRBV5-6	TRBJ1-5	14	CASSQRNKGGGVHF	TGTGCCAGCAGCCAAAGGAACAAGGGAGGGGGCGTGCATTTT
-	TRBD1	TRBV6-5	TRBJ1-6	15	CASRKLTGITSPLHF	TGTGCCAGCAGAAAACTGACAGGGATTACTTCACCCCTCCACTTT
-	-	TRBV4-1	TRBJ2-7	14	CASSQALATGEQYF	TGCGCCAGCAGCCAAGCCCTAGCGACGGGCGAGCAGTACTTC
-	-	TRBV19	TRBJ2-3	15	CASSISTGFTDTQYF	TGTGCCAGTAGTATTTCGACAGGTTTCACAGATACGCAGTATTTT
-	-	TRBV28	TRBJ1-5	12	CASSYSNQPQHF	TGTGCCAGCAGTTATAGCAATCAGCCCCAGCATTTT
once	-	TRBV10-3	TRBJ1-2	16	CAISAASGTPAYGYTF	TGTGCCATCAGTGCTGCCTCGGGGACCCCGGCCTATGGCTACACCTTC
few	-	TRBV2	TRBJ1-3	13	CASSEWTGNTIYF	TGTGCCAGCAGTGAATGGACTGGAAACACCATATATTTT
-	-	TRBV28	TRBJ1-5	11	CASCGSQPQHF	TGTGCCAGCTGCGGGTCTCAGCCCCAGCATTTT
-	-	TRBV19	TRBJ1-1	12	CASSIGNIGAFF	TGTGCCAGTAGTATTGGCAACATCGGAGCTTTCTTT
once	TRBD2	TRBV7-9	TRBJ2-3	15	CASSLQAGGTDTQYF	TGTGCCAGCAGCTTACAAGCGGGGGGCACAGATACGCAGTATTTT
once	TRBD2	TRBV10-3	TRBJ2-7	15	CAIRELAGGVYEQYF	TGTGCCATCAGGGAACTAGCGGGGGGAGTCTACGAGCAGTACTTC
-	-	TRBV5-6	TRBJ2-1	14	CASSLGVGYNEQFF	TGTGCCAGCAGCTTGGGGGTGGGATACAATGAGCAGTTCTTC
-	-	TRBV18	TRBJ1-1	15	CASSPNSEANTEAFF	TGTGCCAGCTCACCGAACAGCGAGGCGAACACTGAAGCTTTCTTT
few	TRBD1	TRBV30	TRBJ1-5	14	CAYHLGTGSKPQHF	TGTGCCTACCATTTGGGGACAGGGTCTAAGCCCCAGCATTTT